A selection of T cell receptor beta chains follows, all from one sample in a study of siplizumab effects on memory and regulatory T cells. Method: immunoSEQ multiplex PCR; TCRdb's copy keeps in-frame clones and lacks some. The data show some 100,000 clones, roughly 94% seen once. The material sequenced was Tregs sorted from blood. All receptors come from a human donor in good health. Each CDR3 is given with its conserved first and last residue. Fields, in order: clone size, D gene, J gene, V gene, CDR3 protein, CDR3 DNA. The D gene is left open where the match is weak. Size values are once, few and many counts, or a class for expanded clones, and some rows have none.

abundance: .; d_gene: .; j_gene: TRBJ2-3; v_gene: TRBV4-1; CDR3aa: CASGHLLGNTQYF; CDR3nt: TGCGCCAGCGGCCATCTACTCGGGAATACGCAGTATTTT
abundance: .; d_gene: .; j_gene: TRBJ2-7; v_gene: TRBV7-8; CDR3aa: CASSPDSHEQYF; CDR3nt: TGTGCCAGCAGCCCCGACAGCCACGAGCAGTACTTC
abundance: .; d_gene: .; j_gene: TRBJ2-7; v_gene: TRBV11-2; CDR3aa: CASSLGAVSYEQYF; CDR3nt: TGTGCCAGCAGCTTAGGGGCAGTATCCTACGAGCAGTACTTC
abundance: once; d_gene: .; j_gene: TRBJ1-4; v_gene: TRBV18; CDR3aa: CASSNGYATNEKLFF; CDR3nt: TGTGCCAGCTCAAACGGATATGCAACTAATGAAAAACTGTTTTTT
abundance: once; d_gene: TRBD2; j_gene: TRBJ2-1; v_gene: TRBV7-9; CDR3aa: CASSSLAGMYNEQFF; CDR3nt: TGTGCCAGCAGCTCACTAGCGGGGATGTACAATGAGCAGTTCTTC
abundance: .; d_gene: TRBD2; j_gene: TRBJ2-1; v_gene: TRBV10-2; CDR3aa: CASSRLAGGRNEQFF; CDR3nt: TGCGCCAGCAGTAGACTAGCGGGAGGGCGCAATGAGCAGTTCTTC
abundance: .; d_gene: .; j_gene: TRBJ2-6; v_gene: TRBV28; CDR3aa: CASSLIWSGANVLTF; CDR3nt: TGTGCCAGCAGTCTGATTTGGTCTGGGGCCAACGTCCTGACTTTC
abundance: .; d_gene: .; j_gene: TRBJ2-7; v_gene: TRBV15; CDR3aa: CATSRDRVEQYF; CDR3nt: TGTGCCACCAGCAGAGATCGGGTCGAGCAGTACTTC
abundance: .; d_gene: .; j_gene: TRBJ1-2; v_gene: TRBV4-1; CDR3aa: CASSQNYGYTF; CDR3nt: TGCGCCAGCAGCCAGAACTATGGCTACACCTTC
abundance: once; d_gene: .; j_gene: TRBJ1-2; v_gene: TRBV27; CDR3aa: CASSPAGFIGGYTF; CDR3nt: TGTGCCAGCAGTCCAGCAGGGTTTATCGGTGGCTACACCTTC
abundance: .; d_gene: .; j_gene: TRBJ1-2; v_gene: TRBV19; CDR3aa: CASSIDRARGDYGYTF; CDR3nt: TGTGCCAGTAGTATAGATCGAGCCAGGGGCGACTATGGCTACACCTTC
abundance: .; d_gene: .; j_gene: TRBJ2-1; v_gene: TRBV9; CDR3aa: CASSVAWHSSSYNEQFF; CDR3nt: TGTGCCAGCAGCGTAGCATGGCACTCCAGCTCCTACAATGAGCAGTTCTTC
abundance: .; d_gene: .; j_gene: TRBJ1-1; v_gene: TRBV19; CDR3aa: CASSIWGVSTEAFF; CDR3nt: TGTGCCAGTAGTATATGGGGGGTAAGCACTGAAGCTTTCTTT
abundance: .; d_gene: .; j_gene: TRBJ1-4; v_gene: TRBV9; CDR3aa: CASSVMAAPNEKLFF; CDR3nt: TGTGCCAGCAGCGTAATGGCCGCTCCTAATGAAAAACTGTTTTTT
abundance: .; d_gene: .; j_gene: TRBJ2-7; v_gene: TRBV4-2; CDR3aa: CASGSGYLPYEQYF; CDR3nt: TGTGCCAGCGGAAGCGGGTACTTACCCTACGAGCAGTACTTC
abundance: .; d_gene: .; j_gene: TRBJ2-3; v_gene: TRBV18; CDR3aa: CASSPPPFSGTDTQYF; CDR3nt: TGTGCCAGCTCACCACCTCCATTTTCCGGCACAGATACGCAGTATTTT
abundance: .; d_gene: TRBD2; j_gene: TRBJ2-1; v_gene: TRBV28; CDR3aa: CASSRGLAVYNEQFF; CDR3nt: TGTGCCAGCAGTAGAGGACTAGCGGTTTACAATGAGCAGTTCTTC
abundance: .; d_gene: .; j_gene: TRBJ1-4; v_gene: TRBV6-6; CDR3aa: CASSYRTDIQKLFF; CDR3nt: TGTGCCAGCAGTTACAGGACAGATATTCAGAAACTGTTTTTT
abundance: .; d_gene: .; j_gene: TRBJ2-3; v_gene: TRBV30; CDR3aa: CAWSVSDTQYF; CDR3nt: TGTGCCTGGAGTGTCTCTGATACGCAGTATTTT
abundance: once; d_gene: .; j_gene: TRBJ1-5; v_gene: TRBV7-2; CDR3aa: CASSDPGVYQPQHF; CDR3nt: TGTGCCAGCAGCGACCCGGGAGTTTATCAGCCCCAGCATTTT
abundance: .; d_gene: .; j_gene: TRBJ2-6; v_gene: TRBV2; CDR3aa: CASCDRSSGANVLTF; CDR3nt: TGTGCCAGCTGCGACAGGTCGTCTGGGGCCAACGTCCTGACTTTC
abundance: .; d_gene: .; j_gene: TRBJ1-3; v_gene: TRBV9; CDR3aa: CASSPHPGDTIYF; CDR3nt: TGTGCCAGCAGCCCCCATCCGGGGGACACCATATATTTT
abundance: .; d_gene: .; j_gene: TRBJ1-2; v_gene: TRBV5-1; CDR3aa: CASRVGRDYGYTF; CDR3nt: TGCGCCAGCAGGGTAGGAAGAGACTATGGCTACACCTTC
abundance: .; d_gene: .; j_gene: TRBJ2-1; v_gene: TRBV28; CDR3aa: CASRPGSGSDFTNEQFF; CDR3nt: TGTGCCAGCAGACCCGGCAGTGGAAGCGATTTTACTAATGAGCAGTTCTTC
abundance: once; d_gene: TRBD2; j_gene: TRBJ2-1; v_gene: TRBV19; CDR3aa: CASKRLAGNSYNEQFF; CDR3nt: TGTGCCAGTAAGAGACTAGCGGGCAACTCCTACAATGAGCAGTTCTTC
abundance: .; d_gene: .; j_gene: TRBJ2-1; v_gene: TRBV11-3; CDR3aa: CASSLGGSRANEQFF; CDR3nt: TGTGCCAGCAGCTTAGGAGGGTCGAGGGCCAATGAGCAGTTCTTC
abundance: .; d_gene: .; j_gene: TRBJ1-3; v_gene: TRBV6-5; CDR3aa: CASSRVGTSENTIYF; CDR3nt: TGTGCCAGCAGTCGGGTAGGGACGAGCGAAAACACCATATATTTT